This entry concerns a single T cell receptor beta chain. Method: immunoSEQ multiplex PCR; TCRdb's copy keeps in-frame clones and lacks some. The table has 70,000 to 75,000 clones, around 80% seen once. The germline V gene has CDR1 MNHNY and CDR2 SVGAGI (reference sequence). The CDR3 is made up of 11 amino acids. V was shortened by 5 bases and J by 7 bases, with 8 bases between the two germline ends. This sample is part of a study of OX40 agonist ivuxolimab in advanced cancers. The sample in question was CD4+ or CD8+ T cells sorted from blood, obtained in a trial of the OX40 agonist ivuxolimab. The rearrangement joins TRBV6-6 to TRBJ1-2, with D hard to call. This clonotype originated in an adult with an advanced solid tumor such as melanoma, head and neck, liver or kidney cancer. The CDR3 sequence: CASSPGSGYTF. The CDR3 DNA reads TGTGCCAGCAGTCCCGGTAGTGGCTACACCTTC.